These 6 T cell receptor beta chains share one sample of origin, sequenced in a study of blood T cell repertoires in COVID-19 (dated by TCRdb to the early 2020s). Library construction relied on the immunoSEQ multiplex PCR assay. In TCRdb, the immuneACCESS table is reduced to in-frame sequences with V and J assigned. These tables do not hold every clone; where another copy was compared, an unresolved V gene accounts for under half, and the others remain unexplained. For this sample there are around 42,000 clones; over 75% appear just once. The ten most abundant clones make up around 45% of the sample. Material: peripheral blood. The receptors originated from a woman of 80 years or more with acute or convalescent COVID-19.

The chain combines TRBV6-6 with TRBJ1-4, with TRBD1 as a possible D gene (5 bases). V lost 7 bases to trimming and J lost 3 bases, with 9 bases between them. CDR1 and CDR2 from the germline V gene are MNHNY and SVGAGI (reference sequence). CDR3 length: 13 amino acids. CDR3 DNA: TGTGCCAGCACCAGACAGTCTAATGAAAAACTGTTTTTT. It translates to CASTRQSNEKLFF.

The chain couples TRBV18 to TRBJ1-1; D not resolved. The CDR3 sequence is 15 residues long. Trimming pared 1 base from V and 2 bases from J, leaving 11 bases between. CDR1 KGHSH and CDR2 LQKENI come from the germline V gene. CDR3 in DNA: TGTGCCAGCTCACCACGAGGTATCGATAACACTGAAGCTTTCTTT. Encoded protein: CASSPRGIDNTEAFF.

The chain employs TRBV6-2 or TRBV6-3 and TRBJ1-2; TRBD1 is a possible D gene (5 bases). This CDR3 contains 17 residues. Germline-derived CDR1 and CDR2 are MNHEY and SVGEGT. The V gene lost 0 bases and the J gene lost 3 bases, with 17 bases spanning the gap. CDR3 region: CASSYSRDGTSYYGYTF. In nucleotides, the CDR3 is TGTGCCAGCAGTTACTCCCGGGACGGGACTTCCTACTATGGCTACACCTTC.

This rearrangement joins TRBV19 to TRBJ1-1; 8 nucleotides match TRBD1. CDR3 length: 15 amino acids. After removal of 5 bases from V and 5 bases from J, the junction contained 10 bases not matched to a gene. The germline gives CDR1 LNHDA, CDR2 SQIVND (reference sequence). The CDR3 nucleotides read TGTGCCAGTAGTTCAGGACAGGGAGTGGGGACTGAAGCTTTCTTT. Translated: CASSSGQGVGTEAFF.

The chain links TRBV5-1 to TRBJ2-2, with D possibly being TRBD1 (5 bases). Trimming took 0 bases from V and 3 from J, leaving 9 bases between them. The CDR3 is made up of 15 amino acids. Per germline, CDR1 SGHRS and CDR2 YFSETQ. The CDR3, as DNA: TGCGCCAGCAGCTTGGGCAGGGTGGACACCGGGGAGCTGTTTTTT. Translated, it gives CASSLGRVDTGELFF.

The CDR3 DNA is TGTGCCAGCAAAAAACAGGGTAAGGTTGTTGGCACTGAAGCTTTCTTT. The encoded protein is CASKKQGKVVGTEAFF. The chain is built from TRBV6-6 and TRBJ1-1; possibly TRBD1 for D (6 bases). Trimming stripped 7 bases from V and 4 bases from J, with 22 bases between. Germline values: CDR1 MNHNY, CDR2 SVGAGI (reference sequence). The CDR3 has 16 amino acids.